These T cell receptor beta chains were read from a single sample in a study of blood T cell repertoires in COVID-19. Libraries were prepared by immunoSEQ multiplex PCR; TCRdb keeps only in-frame clonotypes and omits some of them. The sample yields 90,000 or so clones, 72% seen once. Material: peripheral blood. The receptor source for this set is a woman aged 55-70 years in a cohort sampled during active or convalescent COVID-19. Both conserved end residues are part of each CDR3. Each record gives: V gene, clone size, D gene, J gene, CDR3 DNA, CDR3 protein. The D gene is left open where the match is weak. Expanded clones get a size class; other rows say once, few or many, or leave the size out.

TRBV5-1	few	TRBD2	TRBJ2-1	TGCGCCAGCAGCTTGGAGGCTAGCGGGGGGGCTGAGCAGTTCTTC	CASSLEASGGAEQFF
TRBV27	.	TRBD1	TRBJ1-1	TGTGCCAGCAGTTCATCGACCCGGACAGGAATAACGAACACTGAAGCTTTCTTT	CASSSSTRTGITNTEAFF
TRBV3-1/TRBV3-2	.	.	TRBJ2-7	TGTGCCAGCAGCCAAGGGCCGCTCGAGCAGTACTTC	CASSQGPLEQYF
TRBV6-2/TRBV6-3	.	.	TRBJ1-1	TGTGCCAGCAGTTACACTGGGAACACTGAAGCTTTCTTT	CASSYTGNTEAFF
TRBV6-5	.	.	TRBJ2-2	TGTGCCAGCAGTCCCCGACAGGTCTACACCGGGGAGCTGTTTTTT	CASSPRQVYTGELFF
TRBV18	.	TRBD2	TRBJ2-1	TGTGCCAGCTATCCAACGGGGGGGGACAATGAGCAGTTCTTC	CASYPTGGDNEQFF
TRBV6-2/TRBV6-3	.	TRBD1	TRBJ2-1	TGTGCCAGCAGTTACCTGGCAGGGGGCTTGAATGAGCAGTTCTTC	CASSYLAGGLNEQFF
TRBV9	once	.	TRBJ2-5	TGTGCCAGCAGCGTATTCGGGATTCGGCAAGAGACCCAGTACTTC	CASSVFGIRQETQYF
TRBV5-1	.	TRBD2	TRBJ2-3	TGCGCCAGCAGCTTGCGGGGGGGCCTGAACTTAGATACGCAGTATTTT	CASSLRGGLNLDTQYF
TRBV1	.	.	TRBJ2-7	TGCACCAGCAGCCAACCCCCGGCCAGGGGTTTATACGAGCAGTACTTC	CTSSQPPARGLYEQYF
TRBV30	few	TRBD1	TRBJ1-3	TGTGCCTGGAGTTTCTCCGACAGGGATGGAAACACCATATATTTT	CAWSFSDRDGNTIYF
TRBV7-9	.	.	TRBJ2-3	TGTGCCAGCAGCCCCCTGTCCACAGATACGCAGTATTTT	CASSPLSTDTQYF
TRBV2	.	.	TRBJ2-1	TGTGCCAGCTGCAGGGTCGGTTACAATGAGCAGTTCTTC	CASCRVGYNEQFF
TRBV2	.	.	TRBJ1-4	TGTGCCAGCAGTGACTCGGTTAGGGGTGAAAAACTGTTTTTT	CASSDSVRGEKLFF
TRBV7-9	few	TRBD2	TRBJ2-1	TGTGCCAGCAGCCCGGGACTACTGGGGCAGTTCTTC	CASSPGLLGQFF
TRBV6-5	few	TRBD1	TRBJ1-6	TGTGCCAGCAGTTACTCGAGACAGGGTTTATCACCCCTCCACTTT	CASSYSRQGLSPLHF
TRBV15	.	TRBD1	TRBJ2-7	TGTGCCACCAGCAGAGTGCGGGCAGGGGGTGAGCAGTACTTC	CATSRVRAGGEQYF
TRBV13	.	TRBD1	TRBJ2-1	TGTGCCAGCAGCTCGAGGACAGGGAACAATGAGCAGTTCTTC	CASSSRTGNNEQFF
TRBV29-1	few	.	TRBJ1-1	TGCGGGGCACAGACCAACACTGAAGCTTTCTTT	CGAQTNTEAFF
TRBV7-2	.	.	TRBJ1-6	TGTGCCAGCAGCTTATTCCGGCGGAATAATTCACCCCTCCACTTT	CASSLFRRNNSPLHF
TRBV28	few	.	TRBJ1-4	TGTGCCAGCAGTCCGGGGGCAACTAATGAAAAACTGTTTTTT	CASSPGATNEKLFF